One T cell receptor (beta chain) is described in this entry. Its antigen has not been determined. No base qualities exist here, and no much larger clone lies one base off it. The CDR3 goes from the cysteine to the phenylalanine over 16 residues. The entry retains the CDR3 DNA only, 48 bases that are in frame from base 1. Clipping removes 5 bases from V and 2 bases from J, with 6 as the unmatched junction base count. CDR1 SGHVS and CDR2 FNYEAQ were looked up in the germline V gene. These data originate in a study of cytomegalovirus exposure and HLA in healthy donors (dated by TCRdb to the late 2010s). Some background on the complete study: In an earlier analysis of fewer than 750 of the donors, 276 Gb of sequence data and about 110 million unique TCR beta sequences from 150 million to 200 million T cells were reported. Approximately 300 gigabases of sequencing data and 91 million or so unique TCR sequences made up an early release that covered fewer than 650 HLA-typed donors. Among the approximately 430 genotyped donors, approximately 82% belonged to the genetic ancestry cluster associated with self-reported Caucasian donors. The aim of the study was to test whether cataloging public T cell receptors could identify signatures of past pathogen exposure. Using immunosequencing, the study profiled T cell repertoires from 500 to 800 subjects and related those repertoires to cytomegalovirus serostatus. In addition to the first cohort of hundreds of subjects, a separate validation cohort of 120 different subjects was used. The study combined high-throughput TCR immunosequencing, statistical association of individual TCRs with disease status, and machine learning to predict cytomegalovirus infection status. To study patterns of TCR occurrence, a later analysis re-analyzed previously published TCR beta repertoires from hundreds of donors and added high-resolution HLA genotyping. Rather than using new phenotypic data, the later analysis identified candidate immune exposures from TCR beta sequences and from how often those sequences occurred across donors. An earlier analysis of about 620 of the donors applied high-throughput TCR beta sequencing to assess whether each TCR beta V gene segment acted as functional or pseudogenic. Donor age, sex, ethnicity and CMV serostatus were compiled alongside the repertoire data. A later genetic analysis used genome-wide SNP genotypes for about three fifths of the 666 donors, treating that subset as a discovery cohort. Every repertoire in the discovery cohort had been generated on one and the same sequencing platform. Class I and class II HLA loci were covered by the typing at four-digit resolution. The number of donors typed differed by locus, with 629-630 for A, B, C, DRB1 and DQB1, more than 500 for DQA1, over 600 for DPA1, and some 440 for DPB1. Roughly 5 DR-DQ haplotypes were handled as single units for association and clustering, since linkage in the cohort was strong. On average, about 200,000 unique TCR beta nucleotide sequences were sequenced per donor among more than 350 genotyped donors of the cohort, with about 19% of those sequences being non-productive. Results and caveats for the whole study, not just this receptor: In a later analysis, the rate of TCR association differed among HLA loci, with DRB1 alleles having the most associated TCRs and HLA-C alleles having the fewest. The sequencing pipeline was judged likely to have produced a cluster of highly shared sequence variants as a technical artifact. Because the 87-base-pair reads could not distinguish some IMGT-functional V segments, including TRBV6-2 and TRBV6-3, those segments were excluded. According to a later analysis, parvovirus B19, influenza, CMV and Epstein-Barr virus appeared linked to several top co-occurrence clusters. A later analysis found that HLA-associated TCR beta chains were more clonally expanded and had lower generation probabilities than equally common non-associated chains. The authors suggested that the approach could potentially be extended to other disease states and immunological phenotypes. Correlated functional status among segregating V segments might be attributable to linkage disequilibrium, but an unknown experimental factor could not be ruled out. In both the original and validation cohorts, the classifier was reported to diagnose cytomegalovirus status with high specificity and sensitivity. An earlier analysis of some 560 of the donors showed that most TCR beta V segments appeared in productive rearrangements either about 87% or about 30% of the time, which broadly matched IMGT annotations. Most TCR sequences were seen in very few donors, while some public TCRs were found in many individuals. The study listed 150 to 200 TCR beta chains as associated with cytomegalovirus. Because HLA typing was unavailable for some donors at each locus, only the typed subset was used in association tests. When HLA alleles, especially DR and DQ, strongly co-occurred, TCR associations were difficult to assign to individual alleles. This cohort had only TCR beta chains sequenced, and the lack of alpha or paired-chain data limited which features could be detected. Sequencing depth was assumed to be roughly uniform across donors in the presence/absence analyses, though that assumption may not hold. In a later analysis, 16,951 TCR beta sequences were associated with specific HLA alleles at a false discovery rate of 0.05. Immune exposure information for the cohort was limited to CMV serostatus. V-gene and J-gene trimming of TCR beta chains was associated with a missense DCLRE1C variant in a later genetic analysis, and the association was replicated in an independent cohort. Roughly 17 rarely observed V segments, including chromosome 9 orphons, were excluded from the earlier analysis of just under 600 of the donors because counts were too low. Compared with the 666-donor mean, donors in an Asian-associated ancestry cluster had fewer N-insertions in productive TCRs, according to a later genetic analysis. Most CMV-associated TCR beta chains appeared to be HLA-restricted in a later analysis, and the HLA associations seemed to be driven largely by CMV exposure. A few of the identified cytomegalovirus-associated TCR beta chains were confirmed in vitro to be specific for cytomegalovirus antigens. A further reported finding was that TCR beta sequences accurately predicted the HLA-A and HLA-B alleles for most subjects in the first cohort.

In total, roughly 670 healthy bone marrow donors made up the cohort. At the time of sampling, all cohort members were nominally healthy, though unrecorded immune exposures were likely present. The donor tested CMV seropositive and was one of the 289 seropositive cohort members. Each donor provided a peripheral blood sample, and peripheral blood mononuclear cells were used for TCR beta sequencing. Genomic DNA was extracted from the blood cell samples with the Qiagen DNeasy Blood Extraction Kit. Receptor libraries were prepared by the immunoSEQ multiplex PCR assay. The multiplex PCR relied on a mix of 60 forward primers for TCR Vbeta segments and 13 reverse primers for TCR Jbeta segments. The CDR3 region of rearranged TCR beta genes was amplified from genomic DNA by a multiplex PCR assay. The amplified TCR beta libraries were sequenced on the Illumina HiSeq System as 87-base-pair reads. Processing in the source paper ran as follows. In a later analysis, some 80 million unique TCR beta chains were counted across the approximately 620 repertoires, and roughly 11 million of these chains were shared by at least two donors. To remove PCR and sequencing errors, raw reads were error-corrected and collapsed into unique sequences using a nearest-neighbor algorithm that merged closely related sequences. V, D and J gene segments were assigned by aligning CDR3 sequences to IMGT reference sequences. For a sequence to be retained, a match of at least six nucleotides was required to both a V gene segment and a J gene segment. A rearrangement was called productive if the CDR3 had no stop codons and remained in frame with V and J, and every other rearrangement was called non-productive. Following IMGT convention, CDR3 was defined as the stretch from the second conserved V-encoded cysteine up to the conserved J-encoded phenylalanine. In an earlier analysis of roughly 610 of the donors, sequences lacking an unambiguous match to a single V gene segment were excluded. An earlier analysis of a few hundred of the donors called V segments functional above 56.7% productive rearrangements and segregating when the between-donor standard deviation exceeded 5%. A statistical classification framework was developed to diagnose cytomegalovirus status using the catalog of TCR beta chain sequences. V and J gene assignment, in a later analysis, came from comparing TCR nucleotide sequences with IMGT/GENE-DB human TR gene sequences. The TCRdist pipeline was used in a later analysis to assign CDR3 sequences and most-parsimonious VDJ recombination scenarios. In a later analysis, each TCR beta chain was defined by its CDR3 amino acid sequence together with its V-gene family, and reads without a unique V-gene family were excluded. To address suspected cross-contamination and a sequencing artifact, a later analysis removed 592 highly shared, low-generation-probability nucleotide sequences. For each public chain, a later analysis derived a clonal expansion index from normalized ranks of inferred template counts within each repertoire. In a later analysis, generation probabilities were computed using a VDJ recombination model fitted to out-of-frame rearrangements, and the results were checked against IGoR. Hypergeometric tests were used in a later analysis to score TCR-TCR, TCR-HLA and TCR-CMV co-occurrence, with a repertoire-size bias correction applied to the TCR pairs. In a later analysis, false discovery rates were estimated by permuting HLA or CMV assignments 20 times. In a later analysis, co-occurring TCRs were grouped using DBSCAN, with TCRdist sequence similarity added in when clustering inside HLA-allele-positive subsets. For co-occurrence clustering, repertoires with fewer than 30,000 or more than 120,000 public chains were excluded, along with five repertoires with anomalous nucleotide sharing. TCRdb provides this immuneACCESS table in a form limited to in-frame rearrangements. Some clones are lacking; in checked studies, under half of them reflect an unresolved V gene, and why the rest are absent is not known. The V and J calls and clone size are taken from that table; D and trimming were inferred from the DNA. This sample has roughly 260,000 clones in its table, and approximately 85% of those were observed once. The ten top clones hold roughly 2% of the sample.

This clonotype was obtained from a woman aged 40 to 50 in good health and CMV-seropositive. Input material: PBMCs. The sequence links TRBV7-6 to TRBJ2-7; TRBD2 aligns with 13 central bases. The nucleotide sequence reads TGTGCCAGCAGCCGATCCGGGACTAGCGGGACCTACGAGCAGTACTTC. It codes for CASSRSGTSGTYEQYF.